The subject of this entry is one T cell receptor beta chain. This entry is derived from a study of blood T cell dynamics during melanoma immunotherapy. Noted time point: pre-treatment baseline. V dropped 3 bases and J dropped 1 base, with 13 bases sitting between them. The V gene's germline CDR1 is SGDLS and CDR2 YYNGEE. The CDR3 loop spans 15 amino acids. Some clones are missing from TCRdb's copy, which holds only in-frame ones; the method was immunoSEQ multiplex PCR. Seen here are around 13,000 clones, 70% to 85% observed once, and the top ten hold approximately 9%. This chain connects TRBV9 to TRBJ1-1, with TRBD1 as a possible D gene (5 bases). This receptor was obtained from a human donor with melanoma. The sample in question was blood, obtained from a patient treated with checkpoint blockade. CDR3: CASSGGTLGNTEAFF. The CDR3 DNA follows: TGTGCCAGCAGCGGCGGGACTCTGGGGAACACTGAAGCTTTCTTT.